Below are 6 T cell receptor beta chains sequenced from a single sample in a study of cytomegalovirus exposure and HLA in healthy donors. In the PCR, 60 Vbeta and 13 Jbeta primers were used. Produced via immunoSEQ multiplex PCR; TCRdb's table is partial and in-frame only. Found here are approximately 150,000 clones, roughly 62% of them singletons; the top ten hold about 4.7%. The sequenced material came from PBMCs. These receptors came from a man in his sixties in good health and CMV-seronegative.

The sample holds a few counts of this clone. The chain carries TRBV6-6 and TRBJ2-7; D gene unclear. The CDR3 contains 11 residues. Germline V gene lookup returns CDR1 MNHNY and CDR2 SVGAGI (reference sequence). The V and J ends lost 2 bases and 6 bases respectively, with 5 bases between them. This chain's CDR3 is CASSYRIEQYF. The CDR3 coding sequence is TGTGCCAGCAGTTACCGTATCGAGCAGTACTTC.

The chain links TRBV19 to TRBJ1-1; a possible D gene is TRBD1 (5 bases). V lost 5 bases and J lost 4, with 8 bases in between. The germline V gene encodes CDR1 LNHDA and CDR2 SQIVND (reference sequence). The CDR3 is 12 residues long. The CDR3 DNA reads as TGTGCCAGTAGTGCAGGGTTCACTGAAGCTTTCTTT. It translates to CASSAGFTEAFF.

This clone was found a few times. The chain links TRBV6-6 to TRBJ1-6; 8 nucleotides agree with TRBD1. The CDR3 has 15 residues. The germline CDR1 and CDR2 sequences are MNHNY and SVGAGI (reference sequence). Trimming cost V 2 bases and J 8 bases; bases outside gene matches: 5. The CDR3 DNA reads as TGTGCCAGCAGTTACCAGGGACAGGCGGATTCACCCCTCCACTTT. Translation gives CASSYQGQADSPLHF.

The chain recombines TRBV9 with TRBJ2-5; D may be TRBD2 (6 bases). Germline V lookup: CDR1 SGDLS, CDR2 YYNGEE. The V gene lost 3 bases and the J gene lost 2 bases, with 17 bases spanning the gap. The CDR3 consists of 16 residues. The DNA for the CDR3 is TGTGCCAGCAGCGCTGGGCTTTCTAGCGCTCAAGAGACCCAGTACTTC. It is translated as CASSAGLSSAQETQYF.

The chain joins TRBV5-1 to TRBJ2-1, with TRBD2 identical over 9 bases. The CDR3 extends over 15 amino acids. Trimming cost V 0 bases and J 8 bases; bases outside gene matches: 6. Germline V CDR1 and CDR2: SGHRS, YFSETQ. This CDR3 reads CASSLESGRTHEQFF. As DNA, the CDR3 is TGCGCCAGCAGCTTGGAAAGCGGGAGGACACATGAGCAGTTCTTC.

The V gene is TRBV30, the J gene TRBJ2-2; 9 bases line up with TRBD2. CDR3 length: 17 residues. Germline V gene lookup returns CDR1 GTSNPN and CDR2 SVGIG (reference sequence). V lost 7 bases to trimming and J lost 1 base; unmatched junction nucleotides: 13. CDR3: CASTGVAGDMNTGELFF. The CDR3 DNA sequence: TGTGCCTCCACGGGAGTAGCGGGGGATATGAACACCGGGGAGCTGTTTTTT.